Sequencing of this T cell receptor beta chain was carried out in a study of cytomegalovirus exposure and HLA in healthy donors. Study summary: Earlier, 100 million or so unique TCR beta sequences were recovered from approximately 200 million T cells by an analysis.

Researchers ran the PCR with 60 Vbeta and 13 Jbeta primers. Sequenced by immunoSEQ multiplex PCR; TCRdb stores in-frame clones only, minus some. Of around 170,000 clones detected, almost 85% appear once; the ten largest clones hold under 0.6%. Remarks on this clone: Its specificity is unknown.

V shed 2 bases, J shed 0 bases, and the junction held 15 bases outside the gene matches. Looked up from germline, CDR1 is SNHLY and CDR2 is FYNNEI. The CDR3 runs to 19 residues. Study outcomes and limitations: A previous analysis found most TCR beta V segments productive roughly 87% or roughly 30% of the time. In a later analysis, V- and J-gene trimming of beta chains associated with a DCLRE1C missense variant, replicated independently.

This TCR was sampled from a woman between 50 and 59 years old in good health and CMV-seronegative. Material for sequencing was PBMCs. The rearrangement links TRBV2 to TRBJ1-1, with 7 bases lining up with TRBD1. This CDR3 is CASSERFGSGGLMNTEAFF. The CDR3 DNA follows: TGTGCCAGCAGTGAACGGTTTGGTTCAGGGGGTTTAATGAACACTGAAGCTTTCTTT.